This T cell receptor beta chain was sequenced in a study of tumor-infiltrating lymphocytes in localized non-small cell lung cancer (TCRdb year 2021). Looking at the study overall: The cohort included patients whose samples were collected after neoadjuvant chemotherapy, as well as both smokers and never-smokers and several histologies. In total, the ICON cohort consisted of approximately 140 surgical patients with localized non-small cell lung cancer who had their tumors resected. Each patient contributed resected tumor tissue and uninvolved lung tissue from the same patient, described as non-adjacent to the tumor. Flow cytometry, multiplex immunofluorescence, RNA-seq, exome sequencing and proteomics were applied to the same patients as TCR sequencing, which was one of several integrated assays. A total of more than 50 patients were part of the paired comparison of immunoSEQ T-cell fraction between tumor and uninvolved lung.

A word on this clone: Its antigen has not been determined. No base quality values were provided; no much bigger clone lies one nucleotide off.

The immunoSEQ assay used for TCR sequencing gave the T-cell fraction in both tumor and uninvolved lung tissue. Under the source paper's analysis protocol: In the survival analysis, patients were divided into a high T-cell fraction group (upper tertile) and a low T-cell fraction group (lower two tertiles), and the two groups were compared using a log-rank test. A signed-rank test was used to test differences in T-cell fraction between paired tumor and uninvolved lung samples. TCRdb obtained this table from immuneACCESS and retained in-frame rearrangements with V and J assigned. These tables miss some clones; where compared with another copy, unresolved V genes account for less than half of the shortfall, and the remainder is unexplained. V, J and clone size reflect that table, while D and trimming were determined from the DNA. Here the sample has 15,000 to 17,000 clones; roughly two thirds occur a single time. Approximately 5.4% of the sample lies in the top ten.

For CDR1 and CDR2, the germline V gene lists LGHNA and YNFKEQ. Including the terminal cysteine and phenylalanine, the CDR3 comprises 13 residues. The retained sequence is limited to the CDR3, 39 bases, with the frame set at the first base. Cut back by 0 bases and 4 bases, the V and J ends lie 5 bases apart. ICON enrollment began in the first half of 2016, and the last patient was enrolled in late 2018. Fresh tumor and matched uninvolved tissue for in-depth immune analyses, including TCR sequencing, were collected from a subcohort of some 69 patients. TCR sequencing was performed on DNA isolated from bulk tissue, without cell sorting. The investigation overall reported the following: TCR-derived T-cell fraction did not differ between the flow cytometry-defined immunotypes IM1 (good prognosis) and IM2 (poor prognosis). Assay coverage varied across patients depending on available tissue quantity, so only a subset of the cohort had TCR sequencing. Higher T cell infiltration in tumors than in uninvolved lung tissue was supported by TCRbeta sequencing, consistent with immunofluorescence CD3 counts. Because different pieces of the same tissue were used for different assays, technical variation could not be separated from intratumor heterogeneity. No association of tumor T-cell fraction from TCR sequencing with recurrence-free survival was found (p = 0.61).

The source is a human donor with non-small cell lung cancer. In this chain, TRBV4-2 is recombined with TRBJ2-3, with an unclear D gene assignment. Sequencing input: lung tumor tissue. The DNA sequence is given as TGTGCCAGCAGCCAAGAGGCGGCAGATACGCAGTATTTT. Translated, this is CASSQEAADTQYF.